The entry below describes one TCR beta chain. This specimen belongs to a study of blood T cell repertoires in COVID-19. With 0 bases clipped from V and 5 bases from J, the junction kept 3 bases outside the gene matches. From germline, CDR1 is SNHLY and CDR2 FYNNEI. This CDR3 comprises 17 residues. Libraries were prepared by immunoSEQ multiplex PCR; TCRdb keeps only in-frame clonotypes and omits some of them. The table records around 140,000 clones, 80% to 90% of them present only once. The sample comprised peripheral blood. The sequence came from a man aged 55-75 years with active or convalescent COVID-19. This sequence joins TRBV2 and TRBJ2-2, with 13 bases matching TRBD2. This CDR3 reads CASSEALLAGGTGELFF. In nucleotides, the CDR3 is TGTGCCAGCAGTGAAGCGCTACTAGCGGGGGGGACCGGGGAGCTGTTTTTT.